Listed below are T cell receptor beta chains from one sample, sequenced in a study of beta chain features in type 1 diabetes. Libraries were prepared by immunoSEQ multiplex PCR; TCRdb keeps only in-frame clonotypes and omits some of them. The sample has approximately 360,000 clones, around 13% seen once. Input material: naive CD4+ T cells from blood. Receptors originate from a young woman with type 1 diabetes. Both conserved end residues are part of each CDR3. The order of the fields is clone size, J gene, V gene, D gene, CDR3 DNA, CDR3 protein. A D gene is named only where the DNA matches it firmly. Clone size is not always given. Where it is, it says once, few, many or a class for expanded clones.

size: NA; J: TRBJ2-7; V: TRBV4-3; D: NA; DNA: TGCGCCAGCAGTAGAGAACAGGGTTACGAGCAGTACTTC; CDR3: CASSREQGYEQYF
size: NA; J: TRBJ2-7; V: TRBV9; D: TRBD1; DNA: TGTGCCAGCAGCCCCAGGGGGTGGGCCTACGAGCAGTACTTC; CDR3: CASSPRGWAYEQYF
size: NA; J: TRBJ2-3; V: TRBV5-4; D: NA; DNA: TGTGCCAGCAGCTTCCGGACAGTCACAGATACGCAGTATTTT; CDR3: CASSFRTVTDTQYF
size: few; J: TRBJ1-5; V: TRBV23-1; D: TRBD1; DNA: TGCGCCAGCAGTCAATCCCCACCCCACAGGGGCCGATGGGCCCAGCATTTT; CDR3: CASSQSPPHRGRWAQHF
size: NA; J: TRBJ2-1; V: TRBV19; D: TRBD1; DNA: TGTGCCAGTAGTATCCTAAAATCGGGACAGGGGGTAAGGGGTGAGCAGTTCTTC; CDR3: CASSILKSGQGVRGEQFF
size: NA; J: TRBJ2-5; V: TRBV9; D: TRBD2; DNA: TGTGCCAGCAGCCCAGGGGCTAGCGGGAGGCAAGAGACCCAGTACTTC; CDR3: CASSPGASGRQETQYF
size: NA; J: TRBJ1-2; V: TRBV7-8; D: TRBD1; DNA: TGTGCCAGCAGCGCCGGGACAGCATATGGCTACACCTTC; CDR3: CASSAGTAYGYTF
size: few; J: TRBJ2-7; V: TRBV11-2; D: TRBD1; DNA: TGTGCCAGCTCGGGGTCCATATGGGACAGCAGGTATTCCTACGAGCAGTACTTC; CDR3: CASSGSIWDSRYSYEQYF
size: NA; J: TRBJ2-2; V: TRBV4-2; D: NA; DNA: TGTGCCAGTAACAGAGACACCGGGGAGCTGTTTTTT; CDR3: CASNRDTGELFF
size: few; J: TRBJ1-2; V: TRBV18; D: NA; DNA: TGTGCCAGCTCACCACAAGCGGGGCATGGCTACACCTTC; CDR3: CASSPQAGHGYTF
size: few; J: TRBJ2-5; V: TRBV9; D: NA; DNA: TGTGCCAGCAGCGTAGCTCCCCGGGCGGGAGAGACCCAGTACTTC; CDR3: CASSVAPRAGETQYF
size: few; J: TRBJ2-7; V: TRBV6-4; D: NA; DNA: TGTGCCAGCATCCTTACTAGGCTTATCTACGAGCAGTACTTC; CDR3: CASILTRLIYEQYF
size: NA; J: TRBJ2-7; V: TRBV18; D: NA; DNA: TGTGCAACTAAGAGGGTGGCGGGCTCCTACGAGCAGTACTTC; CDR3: CATKRVAGSYEQYF
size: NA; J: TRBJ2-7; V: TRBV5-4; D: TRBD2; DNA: TGTGCCAGCAGGGCGGCCGGGACTACCCTGCGCGAGCAGTACTTC; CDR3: CASRAAGTTLREQYF
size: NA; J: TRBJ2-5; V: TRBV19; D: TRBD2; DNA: TGTGCCAGTAGTGCCTGGACTAGCGGGACCCAAGAGACCCAGTACTTC; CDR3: CASSAWTSGTQETQYF
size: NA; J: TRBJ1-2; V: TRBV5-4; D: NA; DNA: TGTGCCAGCAGCTTGGCGGGGGGGCGCGGAGCCTATGGCTACACCTTC; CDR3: CASSLAGGRGAYGYTF
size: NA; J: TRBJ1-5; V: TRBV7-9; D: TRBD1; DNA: TGTGCCAGCAGCCCCGGGACAGGGGCTACCAATCAGCCCCAGCATTTT; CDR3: CASSPGTGATNQPQHF
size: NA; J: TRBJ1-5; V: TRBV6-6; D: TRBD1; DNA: TGTGCCAGCAGTTACCAGGGGGCTCTTGGAGATCAGCCCCAGCATTTT; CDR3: CASSYQGALGDQPQHF
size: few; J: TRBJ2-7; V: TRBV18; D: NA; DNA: TGTGCCAGCTCACCACGTCAGGAGGCCTACGAGCAGTACTTC; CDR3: CASSPRQEAYEQYF
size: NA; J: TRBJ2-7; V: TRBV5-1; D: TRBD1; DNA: TGCGCCAGCAGAGGACGGGACAGGAGCTCCTACGAGCAGTACTTC; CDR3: CASRGRDRSSYEQYF
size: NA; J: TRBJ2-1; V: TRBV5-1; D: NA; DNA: TGCGCCAGCAGCCCCCAGGGAACACGAAATGAGCAGTTCTTC; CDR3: CASSPQGTRNEQFF
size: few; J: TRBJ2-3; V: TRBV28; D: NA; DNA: TGTGCCAGCAGTTTAGGCCACATGGATACGCAGTATTTT; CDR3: CASSLGHMDTQYF
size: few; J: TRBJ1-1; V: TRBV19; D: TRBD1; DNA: TGTGCCAGTAGTATAGTCCCAGGGGGAAACACTGAAGCTTTCTTT; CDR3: CASSIVPGGNTEAFF
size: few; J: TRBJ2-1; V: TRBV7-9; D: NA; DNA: TGTGCCAGCAGCTTAGCGGGCAGTTACAATGAGCAGTTCTTC; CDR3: CASSLAGSYNEQFF
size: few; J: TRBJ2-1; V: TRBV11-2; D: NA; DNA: TGTGCCACCCGATTCCCCAGGGCCGGAAGGTACAATGAGCAGTTCTTC; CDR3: CATRFPRAGRYNEQFF
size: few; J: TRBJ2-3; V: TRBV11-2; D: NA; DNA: TGTGCCAGCAGCTCCAACAGGCTAACGTCGACAGATACGCAGTATTTT; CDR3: CASSSNRLTSTDTQYF
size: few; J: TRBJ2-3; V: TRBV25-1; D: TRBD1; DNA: TGTGCCAGCAGTGAATTACGGGACAGAGATACGCAGTATTTT; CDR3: CASSELRDRDTQYF
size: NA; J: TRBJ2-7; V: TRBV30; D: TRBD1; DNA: TGTGCCTGGAGTGGGGGCGGGGACAGGCCTAACTTC; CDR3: CAWSGGGDRPNF
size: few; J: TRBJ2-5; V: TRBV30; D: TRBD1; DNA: TGTGCCTGGACCGGGGACAGGGGAGGAGAGACCCAGTACTTC; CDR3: CAWTGDRGGETQYF
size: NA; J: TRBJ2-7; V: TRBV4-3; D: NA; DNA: TGCGCCAGCAGCCATCAACCCGGGAACACCTACGAGCAGTACTTC; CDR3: CASSHQPGNTYEQYF
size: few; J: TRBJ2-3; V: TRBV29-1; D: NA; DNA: TGCAGCGTTGCTGTCGGGGGTAGCACAGATACGCAGTATTTT; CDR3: CSVAVGGSTDTQYF
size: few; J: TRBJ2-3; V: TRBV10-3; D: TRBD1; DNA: TGTGCCATCAGCCCCCTGACAGGGAGCACAGATACGCAGTATTTT; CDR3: CAISPLTGSTDTQYF